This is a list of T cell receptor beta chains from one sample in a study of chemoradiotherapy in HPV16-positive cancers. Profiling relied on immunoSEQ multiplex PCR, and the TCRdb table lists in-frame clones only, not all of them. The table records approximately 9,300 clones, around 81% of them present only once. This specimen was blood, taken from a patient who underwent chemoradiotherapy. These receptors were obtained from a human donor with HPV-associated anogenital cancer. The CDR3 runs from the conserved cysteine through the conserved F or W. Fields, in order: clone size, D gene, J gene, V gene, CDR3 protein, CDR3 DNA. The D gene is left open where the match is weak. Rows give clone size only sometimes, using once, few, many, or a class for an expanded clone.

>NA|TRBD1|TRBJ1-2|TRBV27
CASSLAGTDGYTF
TGTGCCAGCAGTTTGGCCGGGACAGACGGCTACACCTTC
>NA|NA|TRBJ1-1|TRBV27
CASSLWGNTEAFF
TGTGCCAGCAGTCTATGGGGAAATACTGAAGCTTTCTTT
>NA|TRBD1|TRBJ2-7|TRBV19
CASSTKGQAAYEQYF
TGTGCCAGTAGTACCAAGGGACAGGCCGCCTACGAGCAGTACTTC
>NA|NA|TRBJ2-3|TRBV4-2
CASSQDTGFLSTDTQYF
TGTGCCAGCAGCCAAGATACGGGGTTCTTGAGCACAGATACGCAGTATTTT
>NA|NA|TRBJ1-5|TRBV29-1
CSVGEDSNQPQHF
TGCAGCGTTGGGGAGGATAGCAATCAGCCCCAGCATTTT
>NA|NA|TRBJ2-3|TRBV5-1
CASSQMPGITDTQYF
TGCGCCAGCAGCCAAATGCCGGGGATCACAGATACGCAGTATTTT
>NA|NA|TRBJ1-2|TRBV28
CASSLFGPIGVYGYTF
TGTGCCAGCAGTTTGTTTGGGCCCATAGGAGTCTATGGCTACACCTTC
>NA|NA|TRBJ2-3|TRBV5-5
CASSLLPTDTQYF
TGTGCCAGCAGCTTATTGCCCACAGATACGCAGTATTTT
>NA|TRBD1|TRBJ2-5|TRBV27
CASSSRQGAGTQYF
TGTGCCAGCAGTTCGCGACAGGGGGCTGGGACCCAGTACTTC
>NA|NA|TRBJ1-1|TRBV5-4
CASSLQGFGGEAFF
TGTGCCAGCAGCCTACAGGGATTCGGGGGTGAAGCTTTCTTT
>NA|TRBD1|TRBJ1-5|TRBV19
CASSIDQGVSNQPQHF
TGTGCCAGTAGTATAGACCAGGGGGTCAGCAATCAGCCCCAGCATTTT
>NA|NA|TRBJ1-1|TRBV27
CASSLTVNTEAFF
TGTGCCAGCAGTTTGACGGTGAACACTGAAGCTTTCTTT
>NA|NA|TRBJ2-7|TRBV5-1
CASSLVVPVFYQQYF
TGCGCCAGCAGCTTGGTGGTTCCAGTCTTTTACCAGCAGTACTTC
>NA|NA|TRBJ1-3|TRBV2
CASSKGVLSGNTIYF
TGTGCCAGCAGTAAAGGGGTCCTCTCTGGAAACACCATATATTTT
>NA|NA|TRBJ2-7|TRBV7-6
CASSKGDSYEQYF
TGTGCCAGCAGTAAGGGGGACTCCTACGAGCAGTACTTC
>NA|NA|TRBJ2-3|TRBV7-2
CASSSYLGTQYF
TGTGCCAGCAGCTCTTATCTGGGTACGCAGTATTTT
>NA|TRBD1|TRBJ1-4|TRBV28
CASSLTGLSEKLFF
TGTGCCAGCAGTTTGACAGGGTTGAGTGAAAAACTGTTTTTT
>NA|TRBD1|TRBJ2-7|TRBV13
CASSDTQFRGPNEQYF
TGTGCCAGCAGCGACACGCAGTTCAGGGGGCCCAACGAGCAGTACTTC
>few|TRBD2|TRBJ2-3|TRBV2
CASNPGLVTPGTQYF
TGTGCCAGCAACCCGGGACTAGTAACCCCTGGTACGCAGTATTTT
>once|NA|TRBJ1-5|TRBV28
CASSSIRLRPQHF
TGTGCCAGCAGTTCCATCCGCTTACGGCCCCAGCATTTT
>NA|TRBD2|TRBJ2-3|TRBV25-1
CASSTRLAGLADTQYF
TGTGCCAGCAGTACCCGACTAGCGGGGCTCGCAGATACGCAGTATTTT
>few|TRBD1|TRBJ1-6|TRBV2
CASSEGGTAFPTALHF
TGTGCCAGCAGTGAAGGGGGGACAGCTTTCCCCACGGCCCTCCACTTT
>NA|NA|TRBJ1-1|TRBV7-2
CASSLGQNTEAFF
TGTGCCAGCAGCTTAGGGCAGAACACTGAAGCTTTCTTT
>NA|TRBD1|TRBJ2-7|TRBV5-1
CASSLEDRGPPHEQYF
TGCGCCAGCAGCTTGGAGGACAGGGGGCCACCACACGAGCAGTACTTC
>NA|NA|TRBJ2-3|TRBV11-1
CASSLGRTVSTDTQYF
TGTGCCAGCAGCTTAGGAAGGACCGTAAGCACAGATACGCAGTATTTT
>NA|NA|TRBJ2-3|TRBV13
CASSQGADTQYF
TGTGCCAGCAGCCAAGGGGCAGATACGCAGTATTTT
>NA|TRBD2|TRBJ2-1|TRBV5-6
CASSLGSGGGAYEQFF
TGTGCCAGCAGCTTGGGGAGTGGCGGGGGGGCCTATGAGCAGTTCTTC
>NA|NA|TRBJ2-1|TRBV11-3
CASSFTGDEQFF
TGTGCCAGCAGCTTCACCGGGGATGAGCAGTTCTTC
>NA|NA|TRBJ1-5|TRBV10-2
CASMQDRGRNSNQPQHF
TGCGCCAGCATGCAGGACAGAGGGCGAAATAGCAATCAGCCCCAGCATTTT
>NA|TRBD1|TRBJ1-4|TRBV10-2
CASRSGQGLMEKLFF
TGCGCCAGCAGGTCCGGACAGGGGTTGATGGAAAAACTGTTTTTT
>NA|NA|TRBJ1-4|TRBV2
CASTTGMGLGEKLFF
TGTGCCAGCACCACGGGGATGGGGTTGGGCGAAAAACTGTTTTTT
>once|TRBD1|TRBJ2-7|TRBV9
CASSPRGQSYEQYF
TGTGCCAGCAGCCCAAGGGGACAGTCCTACGAGCAGTACTTC